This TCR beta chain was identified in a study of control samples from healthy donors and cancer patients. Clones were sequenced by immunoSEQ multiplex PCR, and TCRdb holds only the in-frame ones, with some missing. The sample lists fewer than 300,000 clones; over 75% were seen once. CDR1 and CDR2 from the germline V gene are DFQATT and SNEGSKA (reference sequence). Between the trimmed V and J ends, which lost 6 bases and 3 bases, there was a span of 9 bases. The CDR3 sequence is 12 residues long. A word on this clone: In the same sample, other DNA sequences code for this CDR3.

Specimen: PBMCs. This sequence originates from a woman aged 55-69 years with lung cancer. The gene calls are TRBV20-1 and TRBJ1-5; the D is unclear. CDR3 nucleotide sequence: TGCAGTGCCAGTCCTAACAATCAGCCCCAGCATTTT. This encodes CSASPNNQPQHF.